This T cell receptor (beta chain) was profiled in a study of T-cell reconstitution after alpha-beta-depleted transplantation in children. Study results and caveats: At the one-year point after transplant, T-cell counts and TCRbeta diversity were found to come mostly from T cells that had been newly produced. The study reportedly traced alpha-beta T cells about two months after transplant to several hundred expanded graft clones.

This clonotype has at least ten counts. Its antigen remains unidentified. Preparing the TCRbeta library involved the use of unique molecular identifiers. TCRdb re-called the PCR reads with MiXCR, one entry per CDR3 protein. The sample consists of about 200,000 distinct CDR3 sequences, approximately 6.3% of them appearing once. The CDR3 extends over 15 amino acids. The V end was cut by 6 bases, the J end by 1 base, with 12 bases between. From germline, CDR1 is SNHLY and CDR2 FYNNEI. V gene TRBV2 combines with J gene TRBJ2-2; D remains ambiguous. Sequenced here: PBMCs, sampled before TCRalphabeta/CD19-depleted stem cell transplant. The TCR was taken from a boy aged 2-9 years with acute lymphoblastic leukemia, due to receive a stem cell transplant. CDR3 residues: CASRKTPVNTGELFF. As DNA, the CDR3 is TGTGCCAGCAGAAAAACCCCTGTGAACACCGGGGAGCTGTTTTTT.